The 26 T cell receptor beta chains below all came from one sample that was sequenced in a study of shared clonotypes between healthy human individuals. Profiled with immunoSEQ multiplex PCR; TCRdb holds only in-frame clones, not every one. The sample has some 600,000 clones, about 96% seen once. CD8 cells regarded as naive lacked CD45RO, were positively chosen for CCR7, and omitted terminally differentiated effector memory CD45RA+ cells. Source material: naive CD8+ T cells sorted from blood. These receptors originate from a woman in her twenties or thirties in good health.

J is TRBJ2-7 and V is TRBV5-1, with 13 bases identical to TRBD2. V lost 0 bases, J lost 0 bases, and 6 bases stayed unmatched. CDR1 and CDR2 (germline): SGHRS, YFSETQ. This CDR3 has 18 residues. The CDR3 nucleotides read TGCGCCAGCAGCTTGGGGACTAGCGGGGGACCCAACTCCTACGAGCAGTACTTC. This translates into CASSLGTSGGPNSYEQYF.

The V call is TRBV2, the J call TRBJ2-6; D gene unclear. This CDR3 has 17 residues. Germline V gene sequence: CDR1 SNHLY, CDR2 FYNNEI. Trimming took 4 bases from V and 2 from J, leaving 15 bases between them. Written as DNA, the CDR3 is TGTGCCAGCAGTGTTAGGGCATATAATCCTGGGGCCAACGTCCTGACTTTC. Protein sequence: CASSVRAYNPGANVLTF.

The V call is TRBV27, the J call TRBJ1-5, with D uncertain. V was pared by 6 bases and J by 0 bases, with 9 bases between. Looked up from germline, CDR1 is MNHEY and CDR2 is SMNVEV (reference sequence). The CDR3 has 14 amino acids. This CDR3 is CASRLGYSNQPQHF. The DNA of the CDR3 is TGTGCCAGCAGACTGGGGTATAGCAATCAGCCCCAGCATTTT.

The V call is TRBV29-1, the J call TRBJ2-1, with unresolved D. The V gene lost 7 bases and the J gene lost 7 bases, with 8 bases spanning the gap. Germline V gene sequence: CDR1 SQVTM, CDR2 ANQGSEA. The CDR3 has 10 residues. This CDR3 reads CSGETNEQFF. The CDR3 coding sequence is TGCAGCGGTGAGACTAATGAGCAGTTCTTC.

This chain links TRBV5-6 with TRBJ2-1; D is unclear. Trimming removed 1 base from V and 3 bases from J, with 8 bases in between. The CDR3 is 14 amino acids. Per germline, CDR1 SGHDT and CDR2 YYEEEE. The CDR3 protein is CASSLLGSYNEQFF. CDR3 sequence (DNA): TGTGCCAGCAGCTTGTTGGGTAGCTACAATGAGCAGTTCTTC.

CDR3 residues: CASSYNHQETQYF. The CDR3, as DNA: TGTGCCAGCAGTTACAACCACCAAGAGACCCAGTACTTC. The rearrangement links TRBV27 to TRBJ2-5; D is unclear. V was cut by 4 bases and J by 0 bases, with 6 bases left in between. This CDR3 comprises 13 residues. Germline values: CDR1 MNHEY, CDR2 SMNVEV (reference sequence).

This rearrangement joins TRBV5-6 to TRBJ1-1; unclear D gene. The CDR3 covers 14 residues. Germline CDR1 SGHDT, CDR2 YYEEEE. The V and J ends lost 0 bases and 1 base respectively, with 7 bases between them. The CDR3 sequence is CASSLELRNTEAFF. CDR3 DNA: TGTGCCAGCAGCTTGGAGTTGCGGAACACTGAAGCTTTCTTT.

The V gene is TRBV6-1, the J gene TRBJ1-2, with 10 bases lining up with TRBD1. Germline lookup yields CDR1 MNHNS and CDR2 SASEGT. This CDR3 has 16 residues. V trimming: 3 bases; J trimming: 7 bases; junction bases outside the gene matches: 11. The CDR3, as DNA: TGTGCCAGCAGTGACTACCCGGGACAGGGGATCCGTGGCTACACCTTC. Translating it yields CASSDYPGQGIRGYTF.

This chain joins TRBV7-2 and TRBJ2-5, with D possibly matching TRBD1 (6 bases). Per the germline V gene, CDR1 is SGHTA and CDR2 is FQGNSA. The CDR3 loop spans 14 amino acids. Between the trimmed V and J ends, which lost 7 bases and 3 bases, there was a span of 15 bases. DNA of the CDR3: TGTGCCAGCAACCTTCGACAGGAAGAAGAGACCCAGTACTTC. Translation: CASNLRQEEETQYF.

DNA of the CDR3: TGTGCCAGCAGTGCTCGTAGGGGGATAAAAAGCACAGATACGCAGTATTTT. Protein sequence: CASSARRGIKSTDTQYF. This chain joins TRBV28 and TRBJ2-3; tentative D call: TRBD1 (6 bases). The V gene's germline CDR1 is MDHEN and CDR2 SYDVKM. Trimming took 5 bases from V and 0 from J, leaving 18 bases between them. The CDR3 covers 17 residues.

CDR3 nucleotides: TGTGCCAGCAGCTTAGGACAGGGGGCTTGGGACGAGCAGTACTTC. This sequence encodes CASSLGQGAWDEQYF. The rearrangement joins TRBV11-2 to TRBJ2-7, with TRBD1 matching over 10 bases. CDR3 length: 15 residues. With V trimmed by 1 base and J by 5 bases, 5 bases remained unmatched. The V gene's germline CDR1 is SGHAT and CDR2 FQNNGV.

The J gene is TRBJ2-3, the V gene TRBV6-1; D gene unclear. The CDR3 has 14 residues. Germline V gene sequence: CDR1 MNHNS, CDR2 SASEGT. V lost 2 bases and J 4 bases, leaving 10 bases between the germline ends. The CDR3 is CASSEKARADTQYF. In nucleotides, the CDR3 is TGTGCCAGCAGTGAAAAAGCCCGCGCAGATACGCAGTATTTT.

The rearrangement links TRBV2 to TRBJ1-1; D not certain. The CDR3 is 11 amino acids. With 3 bases removed from V and 8 bases from J, the gap between germline ends came to 7 bases. Germline assignment: CDR1 SNHLY and CDR2 FYNNEI. For the CDR3, the DNA is TGTGCCAGCAGTGATACCCTAGAAGCTTTCTTT. This gives the protein CASSDTLEAFF.

The chain recombines TRBV18 with TRBJ1-1; TRBD1 agrees at 8 bases. CDR1 is KGHSH and CDR2 is LQKENI in the germline V gene. Unmatched junction bases numbered 10, after V lost 8 bases and J lost 5 bases. This CDR3 is built from 14 residues. Here the CDR3 reads CASRLTGALTEAFF. The CDR3 DNA follows: TGTGCCAGCCGCCTGACAGGGGCTCTGACTGAAGCTTTCTTT.

Comments on this clone: The same CDR3 can be traced to other DNA sequences in this sample. V gene TRBV30 combines with J gene TRBJ1-1, with D unresolved. The CDR3 contains 13 residues. CDR1 GTSNPN and CDR2 SVGIG come from the germline V gene (reference sequence). Trimming shortened V by 3 bases and J by 0 bases, and 8 bases separated the two germline ends. CDR3 loop: CAWSTGLNTEAFF. The CDR3, as DNA: TGTGCCTGGAGCACCGGATTGAACACTGAAGCTTTCTTT.

This chain connects TRBV5-5 to TRBJ2-1; no clear D. Trimming pared 0 bases from V and 6 bases from J, leaving 10 bases between. The CDR3 has 14 amino acids. From germline, CDR1 is SGHKS and CDR2 YYEKEE (reference sequence). The CDR3 region has the DNA TGTGCCAGCAGCTTGGGGTTCGATGTCAATGAGCAGTTCTTC. This gives the protein CASSLGFDVNEQFF.

This chain uses TRBV6-1 with TRBJ2-7; D may match TRBD1 or TRBD2 (5 bases each). From germline, CDR1 is MNHNS and CDR2 SASEGT. The CDR3 spans 17 residues. Between the trimmed V and J ends, which lost 3 bases and 0 bases, there was a span of 18 bases. CDR3 in amino acids: CASSESRDLDSSYEQYF. The CDR3 DNA reads TGTGCCAGCAGTGAGTCCAGGGACCTCGATAGCTCCTACGAGCAGTACTTC.

CDR3 nucleotides: TGTGCCAGTAGTATAATCATGGTGTCGGATAGCAATCAGCCCCAGCATTTT. This encodes CASSIIMVSDSNQPQHF. The V gene is TRBV19, the J gene TRBJ1-5, with no clear D. V gave up 2 bases and J gave up 0 bases, with 14 bases separating them. The V gene's germline CDR1 is LNHDA and CDR2 SQIVND (reference sequence). The CDR3 is made up of 17 amino acids.

This clone came up once. This chain uses TRBV11-2 with TRBJ2-1; TRBD1 or TRBD2 may be the D gene (5 bases each). Between the trimmed V and J ends, which lost 0 bases and 3 bases, there was a span of 12 bases. The CDR3 sequence is 16 residues long. CDR1 is SGHAT and CDR2 is FQNNGV in the germline V gene. The CDR3 protein is CASSLDPGTIYNEQFF. The DNA for the CDR3 is TGTGCCAGCAGCTTAGATCCCGGGACCATCTACAATGAGCAGTTCTTC. Together with reference TRBV11-2 and TRBJ2-1, the CDR3 gives the full variable domain: EAGVAQSPRYKIIEKRQSVAFWCNPISGHATLYWYQQILGQGPKLLIQFQNNGVVDDSQLPKDRFSAERLKGVDSTLKIQPAKLEDSAVYLCASSLDPGTIYNEQFFGPGTRLTVL.

The chain joins TRBV2 to TRBJ2-1, with 8 bases that match TRBD1. This CDR3 region has 14 residues. Germline loops: CDR1 SNHLY, CDR2 FYNNEI. J gave up 4 bases and V 1 base, and 0 bases lay outside the gene matches. Here the CDR3 reads CASSEDRGYNEQFF. The CDR3 coding sequence is TGTGCCAGCAGTGAAGACAGGGGGTACAATGAGCAGTTCTTC.

This chain uses TRBV11-3 with TRBJ2-1; 7 bases map to TRBD2. In germline, CDR1 is SGHNT, CDR2 YENEEA. V trimming: 1 base; J trimming: 6 bases; junction bases outside the gene matches: 0. The CDR3 consists of 13 residues. CDR3 bases: TGTGCCAGCAGCTTAGGGACTAGCAATGAGCAGTTCTTC. This sequence encodes CASSLGTSNEQFF.

The chain carries TRBV7-6 and TRBJ2-5; D assignment may be TRBD1 or TRBD2 (5 bases each). The germline V gene encodes CDR1 SGHVS and CDR2 FNYEAQ. CDR3 length: 13 amino acids. V lost 5 bases and J lost 5, with 12 bases in between. The CDR3 sequence is CASSQGEWETQYF. The DNA of the CDR3 is TGTGCCAGCAGCCAAGGGGAGTGGGAGACCCAGTACTTC.

V and J are TRBV28 and TRBJ2-1; maybe TRBD2 (5 bases). The V gene lost 5 bases and the J gene lost 0 bases, with 11 bases spanning the gap. This CDR3 has 15 residues. CDR1 MDHEN and CDR2 SYDVKM come from the germline V gene. This CDR3 reads CASSEDLSSYNEQFF. CDR3 DNA sequence: TGTGCCAGCAGTGAGGACTTAAGCTCCTACAATGAGCAGTTCTTC.

A remark on this clone: In the same sample, other DNA sequences code for this CDR3. The chain carries TRBV2 and TRBJ2-3, with TRBD2 matching 10 bases. V gave up 6 bases and J gave up 0 bases; unmatched junction bases: 3. This CDR3 has 15 residues. The germline V gene encodes CDR1 SNHLY and CDR2 FYNNEI. In DNA, the CDR3 is TGTGCCAGCAGCGGACTAGCGGCCAGCACAGATACGCAGTATTTT. Its protein is CASSGLAASTDTQYF.

This clone was seen once. The chain links TRBV7-9 to TRBJ1-2, with no clear D. The CDR3 length is 14 residues. V was clipped by 4 bases and J by 0 bases, with 9 bases between them. Per germline, CDR1 SEHNR and CDR2 FQNEAQ (reference sequence). CDR3 sequence: CASSSEKTNYGYTF. DNA of the CDR3: TGTGCCAGCAGCTCCGAGAAGACTAACTATGGCTACACCTTC.

This sequence joins TRBV5-4 and TRBJ1-1, with D uncertain. The germline gives CDR1 SGHNT, CDR2 YYREEE (reference sequence). The CDR3 is made up of 10 amino acids. Trimming took off 7 bases at V and 5 bases at J, with 6 bases between the two ends. CDR3: CASGETEAFF. CDR3 nucleotides: TGTGCCAGCGGTGAGACTGAAGCTTTCTTT.